This T cell receptor (beta chain) emerged from a study of blood T cells in healthy people across ages. Study results and limitations: The study found TCR beta diversity correlated strongly with naive T cell percentage.

Primed by a sample-barcoded 5' primer and a J-beta primer mix, a second PCR proceeded for about 6 to 12 cycles. TCRdb re-called the 5' RACE reads with MiXCR, one entry per CDR3 protein. This repertoire shows roughly 1,100,000 distinct CDR3 sequences, almost 25% found once; its top ten account for around 0.7%. V gave up 2 bases and J gave up 8 bases, with 13 bases separating them. The germline V gene has CDR1 SGHDN and CDR2 FVKESK. The CDR3 sequence is 14 residues long. As for this clonotype: As yet, its antigen is unknown.

These data were likewise used in another study, on T cells of mothers and their children.

What was sequenced was blood. The clonotype was recovered from a girl aged 2 to 10 in good health. This chain connects TRBV14 to TRBJ2-1; tentatively, D is TRBD1 or TRBD2 (5 bases each). CDR3 bases: TGTGCCAGCAGCCAAATGGGGCTAGCCTATGAGCAGTTCTTC. Translated: CASSQMGLAYEQFF.